The sequence of this TCR beta chain was determined in a study of CD8 T cells in ankylosing spondylitis. Study outcomes and limitations: Clones tied to disease were said to be significantly enriched in matched ankylosing spondylitis synovial fluid. Prior literature has documented some motif variants in synovial fluid and blood from reactive arthritis. Roughly eight highly homologous variants made up a TCR beta motif that seemed to typify ankylosing spondylitis blood.

Making the TCR beta libraries involved quantitative 5'-RACE with molecular barcodes. TCRdb called the 5' RACE reads again in MiXCR, with one record for every CDR3 protein. The sample has hundreds of thousands of distinct CDR3 sequences, 10% to 15% seen once; the top ten hold 0.51%. The V gene lost 3 bases and the J gene lost 0 bases, with 13 bases spanning the gap. Per the germline V gene, CDR1 is SGHDT and CDR2 is YYEEEE. This CDR3 contains 16 residues. In this sample, this clonotype turned up many times. The antigen is not known. The specimen sequenced was blood, either unsorted or a sorted T cell fraction (not recorded which). V gene TRBV5-6 combines with J gene TRBJ1-3; weak D call: TRBD1 (6 bases). The sequence was collected from a male donor with ankylosing spondylitis. The CDR3 nucleotides are TGTGCCAGCAGCTCTTTATGGACAGACTCTGGAAACACCATATATTTT. Encoded protein: CASSSLWTDSGNTIYF.